Here is one T cell receptor (beta chain) with its context. Sequencing was performed with immunoSEQ multiplex PCR; in TCRdb, only in-frame clones are kept and a portion is missing. The sample consists of roughly 100,000 clones, roughly 86% of them appearing once. Per the germline V gene, CDR1 is GTSNPN and CDR2 is SVGIG (reference sequence). Trimming cost V 3 bases and J 2 bases; bases outside gene matches: 2. This CDR3 is built from 13 residues. These data are taken from a study of blood T cell repertoires in COVID-19. Study as a whole: The study drew acute and convalescent COVID-19 samples from the United States, Italy and Spain.

Sequencing input: peripheral blood. The clonotype originates from a man aged 45 to 65 with active or convalescent COVID-19. The rearrangement uses TRBV30 and TRBJ1-2, with 8 bases aligning to TRBD1. This CDR3 reads CAWRRTGNYGYTF. The CDR3 DNA is TGTGCCTGGAGGAGGACAGGGAACTATGGCTACACCTTC.